Each of the 22 T cell receptor beta chains below was sequenced from the same sample in a study of blood T cell repertoires in COVID-19. The method was immunoSEQ multiplex PCR; TCRdb's version includes in-frame clones alone and lacks a portion of them. This table holds about 130,000 clones, roughly 89% found once. The sequencing input was peripheral blood. The receptors stem from a man aged 55-75 years with COVID-19, enrolled during active disease.

The chain is built from TRBV19 and TRBJ1-2; a possible D gene is TRBD1 (6 bases). The CDR3 length is 14 residues. The V gene lost 11 bases and the J gene lost 3 bases, with 19 bases spanning the gap. Germline assignment: CDR1 LNHDA and CDR2 SQIVND (reference sequence). CDR3: CAAAGTTRDYGYTF. CDR3 coding DNA: TGTGCCGCCGCCGGGACAACGAGGGACTATGGCTACACCTTC.

This clone has a single count. Additional DNA sequences in this sample encode the identical CDR3. CDR3: CASRTGSYEQYF. The CDR3 nucleotides read TGTGCCAGTAGGACAGGATCTTACGAGCAGTACTTC. This sequence joins TRBV28 and TRBJ2-7; the match to TRBD1 covers 7 bases. The CDR3 is 12 amino acids. Germline-derived CDR1 and CDR2 are MDHEN and SYDVKM. V gave up 9 bases and J gave up 4 bases; unmatched junction bases: 6.

Comments on this clone: Sequence at one end of the junction differs from germline and may be a read error. The genes are TRBV7-3 and TRBJ1-2, with 7 bases fitting TRBD1. This CDR3 spans 13 amino acids. Germline CDR1 is SGHTA and CDR2 is FQGTGA. The CDR3 DNA reads as TGTGCCAGCAGCTTCAGAAACACAGGGGTTATGTTCTTC. Translated, it gives CASSFRNTGVMFF. The whole variable domain, filled in from reference TRBV7-3 and TRBJ1-2, reads GAGVSQTPSNKVTEKGKYVELRCDPISGHTALYWYRQSLGQGPEFLIYFQGTGAADDSGLPNDRFFAVRPEGSVSTLKIQRTERGDSAVYLCASSFRNTGVMFFGSGTRLTVV.

This clone appeared a few times. CDR3 nucleotides: TGTGCCAGCAGTGAAGTCGGAGGGAATCAGCCCCAGCATTTT. Its translation is CASSEVGGNQPQHF. V is TRBV6-1 and J is TRBJ1-5; D gene unclear. CDR1 is MNHNS, CDR2 SASEGT, per germline. V lost 1 base, J lost 4 bases, and 8 bases lay in between. This CDR3 region has 14 residues.

This clone was seen only once. The J gene is TRBJ2-5, the V gene TRBV2; D perhaps matches TRBD1 (7 bases). The CDR3 runs to 13 residues. Germline V gene sequence: CDR1 SNHLY, CDR2 FYNNEI. Trimming pared 9 bases from V and 5 bases from J, leaving 16 bases between. The CDR3 DNA sequence: TGTGCCAGTGCGACAGGGAGGCATGAGACCCAGTACTTC. Translating gives CASATGRHETQYF. Full variable domain (missing parts from reference TRBV2 and TRBJ2-5): EPEVTQTPSHQVTQMGQEVILRCVPISNHLYFYWYRQILGQKVEFLVSFYNNEISEKSEIFDDQFSVERPDGSNFTLKIRSTKLEDSAMYFCASATGRHETQYFGPGTRLLVL.

The CDR3 loop reads CASTRLAGGTNTGELFF. CDR3 coding DNA: TGTGCCAGCACAAGACTAGCGGGGGGTACGAACACCGGGGAGCTGTTTTTT. The chain carries TRBV2 and TRBJ2-2; 13 bases agree with TRBD2. Germline CDR1 SNHLY, CDR2 FYNNEI. The CDR3 runs to 17 residues. The J segment lost 0 bases and the V segment lost 7 bases, leaving 5 bases of the junction unmatched.

The J gene is TRBJ1-1, the V gene TRBV6-5; 9 nucleotides match TRBD1. The V and J ends lost 4 bases and 5 bases, in that order; junction bases with no gene match: 11. CDR3 length equals 16 residues. Germline V lookup: CDR1 MNHEY, CDR2 SVGAGI. CDR3: CASSSNPGQGETEAFF. CDR3 bases: TGTGCCAGCAGTTCAAACCCGGGACAGGGTGAGACTGAAGCTTTCTTT.

This clone came up a few times. The chain is built from TRBV30 and TRBJ1-2, with 7 bases matching TRBD1. The germline V gene encodes CDR1 GTSNPN and CDR2 SVGIG (reference sequence). After removal of 1 base from V and 8 bases from J, the junction contained 16 bases not matched to a gene. The CDR3 has 16 amino acids. The CDR3 reads CAWSGRDSYLGLGYTF. In DNA, the CDR3 is TGTGCCTGGAGTGGCCGGGACAGCTATTTGGGTTTGGGCTACACCTTC.

The J gene is TRBJ1-1, the V gene TRBV2; 8 bases agree with TRBD1. Germline V gene sequence: CDR1 SNHLY, CDR2 FYNNEI. V lost 7 bases to trimming and J lost 0 bases; unmatched junction nucleotides: 4. The CDR3 runs 14 residues. CDR3 in DNA: TGTGCCAGCATGAGGGACAGGCTGAACACTGAAGCTTTCTTT. It is translated as CASMRDRLNTEAFF.

The J gene is TRBJ1-1, the V gene TRBV7-3, with D perhaps TRBD1 (5 bases). V lost 5 bases and J lost 0, with 7 bases in between. This CDR3 is built from 13 residues. Germline values: CDR1 SGHTA, CDR2 FQGTGA. The CDR3 loop reads CASSPQVNTEAFF. CDR3 coding DNA: TGTGCCAGCAGCCCACAGGTGAACACTGAAGCTTTCTTT.

The rearrangement uses TRBV6-6 and TRBJ1-2, with 9 positions matching TRBD1. The CDR3 covers 13 residues. The V gene end was trimmed by 6 bases and the J gene end by 6 bases; junction bases not matched to a gene: 5. Germline assignment: CDR1 MNHNY and CDR2 SVGAGI (reference sequence). CDR3 DNA: TGTGCCAGCAGGGGGACAGGGAGTAATGGCTACACCTTC. It translates to CASRGTGSNGYTF.

CDR3 nucleotides: TGTGCCAGCAGCAGCGGACAGTCGCCGAACACCGGGGAGCTGTTTTTT. Protein sequence: CASSSGQSPNTGELFF. The rearrangement links TRBV7-9 to TRBJ2-2; D is possibly TRBD1 (6 bases). The length of the CDR3 is 16 residues. Germline CDR1 is SEHNR and CDR2 is FQNEAQ (reference sequence). The ends were cut back, 5 bases at V and 0 bases at J, with 13 bases in the middle. Variable domain in full (rest from reference TRBV7-9 and TRBJ2-2): DTGVSQNPRHKITKRGQNVTFRCDPISEHNRLYWYRQTLGQGPEFLTYFQNEAQLEKSRLLSDRFSAERPKGSFSTLEIQRTEQGDSAMYLCASSSGQSPNTGELFFGEGSRLTVL.

The genes are TRBV19 and TRBJ1-2, with D perhaps matching TRBD1 (6 bases). The germline gives CDR1 LNHDA, CDR2 SQIVND (reference sequence). The germline V and J ends were trimmed by 5 bases and 0 bases, with 13 bases remaining between them. CDR3 length: 15 residues. CDR3 bases: TGTGCCAGTAGTTCACAGGGTCTCCCTAACTATGGCTACACCTTC. Translation: CASSSQGLPNYGYTF.

The V gene is TRBV11-1, the J gene TRBJ1-1; D unclear. CDR3 length: 13 residues. CDR1 SGHAT and CDR2 FQDESV come from the germline V gene (reference sequence). V was cut by 5 bases and J by 0 bases, with 7 bases left in between. The CDR3 DNA follows: TGTGCCAGCAGCCAAACACTGAACACTGAAGCTTTCTTT. It translates to CASSQTLNTEAFF.

This sequence joins TRBV20-1 and TRBJ1-5; no clear D. The CDR3 is made up of 15 amino acids. With 3 bases removed from V and 0 bases from J, the gap between germline ends came to 12 bases. Germline values: CDR1 DFQATT, CDR2 SNEGSKA (reference sequence). CDR3 region: CSASVGRDSNQPQHF. The CDR3 bases are TGCAGTGCTAGTGTAGGGCGGGATAGCAATCAGCCCCAGCATTTT.

There are a few counts of this clone. Other nucleotide sequences from this sample produce the same CDR3. The gene calls are TRBV21-1 and TRBJ1-4. TRBV21-1 is described as a pseudogene. The CDR3 contains 17 residues. CDR3 sequence reads: CASSKGPGGITNEKLFF. The CDR3 DNA follows: TGTGCCAGCAGCAAAGGCCCGGGGGGGATCACTAATGAAAAACTGTTTTTT.

The V call is TRBV30, the J call TRBJ1-2; D is perhaps TRBD1 (5 bases). CDR1 and CDR2 from the germline V gene are GTSNPN and SVGIG (reference sequence). There are 12 residues in the CDR3. Between the trimmed V and J ends, which lost 3 bases and 7 bases, there was a span of 12 bases. In DNA form, the CDR3 reads TGTGCCTGGAGCCAGGGATTAAGTGGCTACACCTTC. Its translation is CAWSQGLSGYTF.

This sequence joins TRBV3-1 (or the pseudogene TRBV3-2) and TRBJ2-2; TRBD2 aligns across 15 bases. The germline V gene encodes CDR1 LGHDT and CDR2 YNNKEL (reference sequence). This CDR3 has 16 amino acids. Losses at the gene ends were 6 bases for V and 3 bases for J; bases not matched to a gene: 2. The CDR3 spells CASRGTSGGYTGELFF. CDR3 DNA: TGTGCCAGCAGGGGGACTAGCGGGGGGTACACCGGGGAGCTGTTTTTT.

The chain employs TRBV9 and TRBJ1-5; a possible D gene is TRBD1 (5 bases). The CDR3 has 14 residues. Trimming took 6 bases from V and 1 from J, leaving 11 bases between them. Germline lookup yields CDR1 SGDLS and CDR2 YYNGEE. CDR3 sequence (DNA): TGTGCCAGCAACAATGGGGGGAGCAATCAGCCCCAGCATTTT. Translating gives CASNNGGSNQPQHF.

The rearrangement links TRBV18 to TRBJ2-7; D gene unclear. V lost 3 bases and J lost 2, with 8 bases in between. The CDR3 totals 13 residues. The germline CDR1 and CDR2 sequences are KGHSH and LQKENI. CDR3 protein: CASSPVAAYEQYF. As DNA, the CDR3 is TGTGCCAGCTCACCGGTGGCAGCCTACGAGCAGTACTTC.

J is TRBJ1-4 and V is TRBV3-1 (or the pseudogene TRBV3-2), with 7 bases fitting TRBD1. This CDR3 has 14 residues. Germline V gives CDR1 LGHDT, CDR2 YNNKEL (reference sequence). The V segment lost 2 bases and the J segment 5 bases; nucleotides outside the gene matches: 2. DNA of the CDR3: TGTGCCAGCAGCCAAAAGGGGGCGAATGAAAAACTGTTTTTT. Protein product: CASSQKGANEKLFF.

The chain links TRBV7-2 to TRBJ1-1, with D perhaps matching TRBD1 (5 bases). This CDR3 contains 15 residues. The germline gives CDR1 SGHTA, CDR2 FQGNSA. Trimming shortened V by 1 base and J by 0 bases, and 9 bases separated the two germline ends. CDR3 bases: TGTGCCAGCAGCTTAGTGGGCAGGGTGAACACTGAAGCTTTCTTT. Its translation is CASSLVGRVNTEAFF.